This record looks at one TCR beta chain sequence and its context. These data are taken from a study of OX40 agonist ivuxolimab in advanced cancers. Germline V gives CDR1 KGHSH, CDR2 LQKENI. The V gene end was trimmed by 3 bases and the J gene end by 5 bases; junction bases not matched to a gene: 5. The CDR3 consists of 15 residues. The protocol was immunoSEQ multiplex PCR, while the TCRdb copy is restricted to in-frame clones and leaves out a portion. The sample consists of some 80,000 clones, 75% to 90% of them appearing once. The sequencing here drew on CD4+ or CD8+ T cells sorted from blood, taken in a trial of the OX40 agonist ivuxolimab. The receptor was isolated from an adult with an advanced solid tumor such as melanoma, head and neck, liver or kidney cancer. The chain is built from TRBV18 and TRBJ2-1, with TRBD1 identical over 9 bases. CDR3 sequence: CASSPGTGTHNEQFF. The CDR3, as DNA: TGTGCCAGCTCACCGGGGACAGGGACCCACAATGAGCAGTTCTTC.